This T cell receptor (beta chain) was sequenced in a study of OX40 agonist ivuxolimab in advanced cancers. Study summary: Hepatocellular carcinoma, melanoma, renal cell or head and neck cancer occurred in dose-escalation patients.

Measured with immunoSEQ multiplex PCR; TCRdb has only the in-frame clones, and not every one. The data hold some 95,000 clones, with approximately 86% observed a single time. Germline CDR1 is MDHEN and CDR2 is SYDVKM. V gave up 7 bases and J gave up 7 bases; unmatched junction bases: 8. The CDR3 spans 14 residues. Here the sequenced sample was CD4+ or CD8+ T cells sorted from blood, taken in a trial of the OX40 agonist ivuxolimab. The clonotype was recovered from an adult with an advanced solid tumor such as melanoma, head and neck, liver or kidney cancer. This chain uses TRBV28 with TRBJ1-4, with TRBD1 matching 8 bases. The CDR3 DNA follows: TGTGCCAGCACCGGACAGGGTTCGGGTGAAAAACTGTTTTTT. It is translated as CASTGQGSGEKLFF.